The sequence of this T cell receptor beta chain was determined in a study of T-cell memory formation after mild COVID-19. The study, taken as a whole, reports: Clones that contracted from day 15 to 85 had balanced CD4/CD8; later expanders were CD4+ biased.

On this clonotype: Antigen: not known.

V was trimmed by 4 bases and J by 10 bases, leaving 17 bases between them. This CDR3 contains 14 residues. Germline CDR1 and CDR2: MNHEY and SVGEGT. 5'RACE primed at constant segments yielded TCR alpha and TCR beta cDNA libraries bearing sample barcodes and UMIs. TCRdb re-derived calls from the 5' RACE reads in MiXCR, one entry per CDR3 protein. The sample consists of some 130,000 distinct CDR3 sequences, roughly 24% of them appearing once. This receptor was taken from an adult woman who had mild COVID-19 (a few samples of this study predate the infection). Cell type and time point are not known. Sequencing used PBMCs or a T cell subset sorted from them (not recorded which). V usage is TRBV6-2 or TRBV6-3 and J usage is TRBJ2-1; possibly TRBD2 for D (6 bases). As DNA, the CDR3 is TGTGCCAGCAGTTTGGATCAGGGAGGAGCAGAGCAGTTCTTC. Amino acid sequence: CASSLDQGGAEQFF.